This TCR beta chain was recorded in a study of CXCR3-negative and CXCR3-positive naive CD8 T cells. Overall study: There were about 150 million TRB reads altogether, and each library had about 1.5 +/- 0.3 million of them.

Germline values: CDR1 SQVTM, CDR2 ANQGSEA. This CDR3 is built from 13 residues. Using triplicate sorts, 300,000 cells were collected each time from every CD8+ T cell subset. Libraries were UMI-labeled 5' RACE TRB cDNA. With the 5' RACE reads reprocessed, TCRdb shows one record per CDR3 protein and no DNA. The sample totals some 50,000 distinct CDR3 sequences. Sequences were obtained from naive CXCR3- CD8+ T cells from blood. The subset: CD45RO-CCR7+CD27+CD95- naive CD8+ T cells lacking CXCR3 (TNR3-). This TCR came from a human donor in good health. Some clones in this sample may be carry-over from other donors' samples. The J gene is TRBJ2-3, the V gene TRBV29-1; the TCRdb call, TRBD2, lacks DNA for checking. The CDR3 sequence: CSVDTSGTDTQYF.